The 5 T cell receptor beta chains presented below share a single source sample, sequenced in a study of shared clonotypes between healthy human individuals. Libraries were prepared by immunoSEQ multiplex PCR; TCRdb keeps only in-frame clonotypes and omits some of them. The profile covers 1,500,000 or so clones, with around 97% appearing a single time and approximately 1.2% taken by the ten largest. Sequences were obtained from naive CD4+ T cells sorted from blood. Subset in this sample: CD45RA+ positively selected. The receptors here all came from a young man in good health.

The rearrangement uses TRBV6-4 and TRBJ2-1; 10 nucleotides align to TRBD2. Germline V gene data show CDR1 as MRHNA and CDR2 as SNTAGT. The CDR3 is 16 amino acids. V lost 5 bases to trimming and J lost 2 bases; unmatched junction nucleotides: 6. This chain's CDR3 is CASSTSGRAAYNEQFF. In nucleotides, the CDR3 is TGTGCCAGCAGTACCAGCGGGAGGGCCGCCTACAATGAGCAGTTCTTC.

The chain joins TRBV18 to TRBJ2-3; maybe TRBD1 (7 bases). Germline CDR1 KGHSH, CDR2 LQKENI. The germline V and J ends were trimmed by 3 bases and 3 bases, with 16 bases remaining between them. This CDR3 comprises 16 residues. The CDR3 DNA sequence: TGTGCCAGCTCACCTCCAGGGGGGCCAACGACAGATACGCAGTATTTT. This encodes CASSPPGGPTTDTQYF.

The V and J genes are TRBV28 and TRBJ2-3; no definite D call. With 3 bases removed from V and 7 bases from J, the gap between germline ends came to 8 bases. From germline, CDR1 is MDHEN and CDR2 SYDVKM. This CDR3 spans 12 amino acids. The CDR3 sequence: CASSLREYTQYF. In DNA, the CDR3 is TGTGCCAGCAGTTTGCGTGAATATACGCAGTATTTT.

V and J are TRBV11-3 and TRBJ2-3; the D gene is possibly TRBD1 (6 bases). This CDR3 comprises 16 residues. CDR1 SGHNT and CDR2 YENEEA come from the germline V gene. V was pared by 4 bases and J by 0 bases, with 14 bases between. The CDR3 DNA reads TGTGCCAGCAGCTCCGACAGGATGGGTAGCACAGATACGCAGTATTTT. Translating it yields CASSSDRMGSTDTQYF.

This clone was observed once. The J gene is TRBJ2-1, the V gene TRBV27; 9 nucleotides agree with TRBD1. Germline CDR1 is MNHEY and CDR2 is SMNVEV (reference sequence). The CDR3 runs 15 residues. The junction had 2 bases not matched to a gene; V was cut back by 1 base and J by 4 bases. The CDR3 is CASSLYRGQYNEQFF. In DNA form, the CDR3 reads TGTGCCAGCAGTTTATACAGGGGGCAATACAATGAGCAGTTCTTC.